These T cell receptor beta chains were read from a single sample in a study of Ad26.COV2.S vaccination and SARS-CoV-2 variants. TCRdb's table, derived via immunoSEQ multiplex PCR, lists solely in-frame clones and lacks some. This sample yields roughly 380,000 clones, of which roughly 90% are seen a single time; approximately 4% belongs to the top ten. The specimen was peripheral blood, collected in a trial of Ad26.COV2.S vaccine versus placebo. All receptors come from a person between 18 and 59 years old who received the Ad26.COV2.S COVID-19 vaccine or a placebo. Each CDR3 is given with its conserved first and last residue. The D gene is left open where the match is weak. Where a row states a size, it is once, few, many or the class of an expanded clone; other rows omit it.

.,12,.,TRBV11-2,TRBJ1-4,CASSLAREKLFF,TGTGCCAGCAGCTTAGCTCGGGAAAAACTGTTTTTT
.,13,.,TRBV7-2,TRBJ2-5,CASSYVTQETQYF,TGTGCCAGCAGCTACGTTACGCAAGAGACCCAGTACTTC
.,15,.,TRBV18,TRBJ2-7,CASSPTTGTQNEQYF,TGTGCCAGCTCACCTACCACCGGGACACAGAACGAGCAGTACTTC
few,16,TRBD1,TRBV5-1,TRBJ1-4,CASSFQGTGPNEKLFF,TGCGCCAGCAGCTTCCAAGGGACAGGGCCTAATGAAAAACTGTTTTTT
.,13,.,TRBV30,TRBJ1-2,CAWSVQAANGYTF,TGTGCCTGGAGTGTACAAGCTGCGAATGGCTACACCTTC
.,15,.,TRBV7-9,TRBJ2-4,CASSSGEVAKNIQYF,TGTGCCAGCAGCTCCGGCGAGGTAGCCAAAAACATTCAGTACTTC
.,16,.,TRBV11-1,TRBJ2-3,CASSLGHAWGRDTQYF,TGTGCCAGCAGCTTAGGGCACGCTTGGGGGAGAGATACGCAGTATTTT
.,16,.,TRBV9,TRBJ2-2,CASSPRRETNTGELFF,TGTGCCAGCAGCCCCCGTCGCGAGACGAACACCGGGGAGCTGTTTTTT
.,16,.,TRBV5-1,TRBJ2-3,CASSLEPTTFTDTQYF,TGCGCCAGCAGCTTGGAACCGACGACCTTCACAGATACGCAGTATTTT
.,12,.,TRBV19,TRBJ1-5,CASDPGFQPQHF,TGTGCCAGCGACCCAGGGTTTCAGCCCCAGCATTTT
once,15,.,TRBV10-3,TRBJ2-3,CAISAIAESTDTQYF,TGTGCCATCAGTGCCATAGCGGAAAGCACAGATACGCAGTATTTT
few,14,.,TRBV3-1/TRBV3-2,TRBJ1-4,CASSPAVGRGKLFF,TGTGCCAGCAGCCCAGCGGTAGGCAGAGGAAAACTGTTTTTT
.,14,.,TRBV2,TRBJ1-4,CASSHDRDNEKLFF,TGTGCCAGCAGCCACGACAGAGATAATGAAAAACTGTTTTTT
.,14,.,TRBV3-1/TRBV3-2,TRBJ1-2,CASSPRRQNYGYTF,TGTGCCAGCAGCCCCCGGAGACAGAACTATGGCTACACCTTC
.,16,TRBD2,TRBV19,TRBJ2-3,CASSQRLAGGTDTQYF,TGTGCCAGTAGTCAGAGACTAGCGGGGGGCACAGATACGCAGTATTTT
.,15,TRBD1,TRBV11-1,TRBJ2-5,CASSLGGQDQETQYF,TGTGCCAGCAGCTTAGGTGGACAGGACCAAGAGACCCAGTACTTC
.,14,TRBD1,TRBV18,TRBJ1-1,CASSLTGGSTEAFF,TGTGCCAGCTCCCTGACAGGGGGAAGCACTGAAGCTTTCTTT
.,14,.,TRBV27,TRBJ1-5,CASSLSRAHQPQHF,TGTGCCAGCAGTTTATCAAGGGCCCATCAGCCCCAGCATTTT
once,13,.,TRBV9,TRBJ1-2,CASSTRTDSGYTF,TGTGCCAGCAGCACTCGGACAGACTCCGGCTACACCTTC
.,13,.,TRBV2,TRBJ2-3,CASSLIRGDTQYF,TGTGCCAGCAGCCTTATAAGGGGAGATACGCAGTATTTT
.,13,.,TRBV5-6,TRBJ1-2,CASKRGTTYGYTF,TGTGCCAGCAAACGCGGGACAACCTATGGCTACACCTTC
.,15,TRBD2,TRBV11-1,TRBJ2-5,CASSPGAGGKETQYF,TGTGCCAGCAGCCCCGGGGCGGGGGGGAAAGAGACCCAGTACTTC
.,15,TRBD2,TRBV11-2,TRBJ2-1,CASSRTSGGFNEQFF,TGTGCCAGCAGCCGGACTAGCGGGGGGTTCAATGAGCAGTTCTTC
.,15,.,TRBV4-3,TRBJ1-1,CASSQDLGMRTEAFF,TGCGCCAGCAGCCAAGATCTGGGTATGCGAACTGAAGCTTTCTTT
.,17,.,TRBV27,TRBJ2-6,CASSPGTSSSGANVLTF,TGTGCCAGCAGTCCAGGGACATCCTCCTCTGGGGCCAACGTCCTGACTTTC
once,16,TRBD1,TRBV5-1,TRBJ2-2,CASSRGGQGGTGELFF,TGCGCCAGCAGCCGAGGTGGACAGGGGGGCACCGGGGAGCTGTTTTTT